The 8 T cell receptor beta chains below were found in one sample sequenced in a study of T cells in localized non-small cell lung cancer. The method was immunoSEQ multiplex PCR; TCRdb's version includes in-frame clones alone and lacks a portion of them. Seen here are around 36,000 clones, 75% to 85% observed once, and the top ten hold approximately 35%. The sequencing here drew on PBMCs, taken before any cancer treatment. The receptors originated from a woman aged 35 to 70 with stage II squamous cell lung carcinoma.

V is TRBV19 and J is TRBJ1-5; D remains ambiguous. Trimming stripped 5 bases from V and 1 base from J, with 12 bases between. Germline loops: CDR1 LNHDA, CDR2 SQIVND (reference sequence). This CDR3 contains 15 residues. The CDR3 protein is CASSSDLGSNQPQHF. The CDR3 DNA sequence: TGTGCCAGTAGTTCGGACCTTGGAAGCAATCAGCCCCAGCATTTT.

This clone was detected only a few times. V gene TRBV19 combines with J gene TRBJ2-5; TRBD2 agrees at 10 bases. This CDR3 is 15 amino acids long. Trimming at V came to 5 bases and at J to 5 bases, leaving 8 bases not matched to a gene. Germline CDR1 is LNHDA and CDR2 is SQIVND (reference sequence). The CDR3 protein is CASSPGLAAWETQYF. As DNA, the CDR3 is TGTGCCAGTAGTCCTGGACTAGCGGCTTGGGAGACCCAGTACTTC. Supplemented by reference TRBV19 and TRBJ2-5, the full variable domain reads DGGITQSPKYLFRKEGQNVTLSCEQNLNHDAMYWYRQDPGQGLRLIYYSQIVNDFQKGDIAEGYSVSREKKESFPLTVTSAQKNPTAFYLCASSPGLAAWETQYFGPGTRLLVL.

The rearrangement uses TRBV7-2 and TRBJ1-1, with D maybe TRBD1 (5 bases). Germline V gene lookup returns CDR1 SGHTA and CDR2 FQGNSA. CDR3 size: 13 residues. The ends were cut back, 1 base at V and 5 bases at J, with 8 bases in the middle. The CDR3 DNA reads TGTGCCAGCAGCTTAGACAGGCAAACTGAAGCTTTCTTT. Its protein product is CASSLDRQTEAFF.

V and J are TRBV4-3 and TRBJ2-7; 10 positions match TRBD1. Trimming at V came to 4 bases and at J to 2 bases, leaving 11 bases not matched to a gene. The CDR3 runs to 17 residues. Germline V gives CDR1 LGHNA, CDR2 YSLEER. The CDR3 DNA follows: TGCGCCAGCAGCCTATCGATATCCGGGACAGGGGCCTACGAGCAGTACTTC. It translates to CASSLSISGTGAYEQYF.

V gene TRBV4-2 combines with J gene TRBJ1-6, with D maybe TRBD1 (6 bases). Trimming pared 5 bases from V and 7 bases from J, leaving 24 bases between. Per the germline V gene, CDR1 is LGHNA and CDR2 is YNFKEQ. This CDR3 is built from 18 residues. CDR3 loop: CASSFGLAQTGGNSPLHF. In DNA, the CDR3 is TGTGCCAGCAGCTTTGGTCTCGCTCAGACAGGAGGGAATTCACCCCTCCACTTT.

The chain joins TRBV20-1 to TRBJ2-7; D remains unclear. The CDR3 runs 11 residues. The V gene lost 3 bases and the J gene lost 4 bases, with 7 bases spanning the gap. CDR1 is DFQATT, CDR2 SNEGSKA, per germline (reference sequence). In DNA, the CDR3 is TGCAGTGCTAGTCCGGGTTACGAGCAGTACGTC. Translated, it gives CSASPGYEQYV.

This clone was counted between two and nine times. V gene TRBV14 combines with J gene TRBJ2-5, with D perhaps being TRBD1 or TRBD2 (5 bases each). CDR1 and CDR2 (germline): SGHDN, FVKESK. The CDR3 extends over 13 amino acids. V was trimmed by 1 base and J by 5 bases, leaving 8 bases between them. Here the CDR3 reads CASSQVGEETQYF. For the CDR3, the DNA is TGTGCCAGCAGCCAAGTGGGGGAGGAGACCCAGTACTTC.

This chain joins TRBV6-5 and TRBJ2-1; D uncertain. In germline, CDR1 is MNHEY, CDR2 SVGAGI. Trimming took off 5 bases at V and 1 base at J, with 12 bases between the two ends. The CDR3 covers 15 residues. The CDR3 is CASSPSVGSYNEQFF. The CDR3 DNA is TGTGCCAGCAGTCCCTCAGTAGGATCCTACAATGAGCAGTTCTTC.